This paragraph covers one T cell receptor beta chain sequence. Its antigen is still unknown. The PCR ran on 60 Vbeta and 13 Jbeta primers. The protocol was immunoSEQ multiplex PCR, while the TCRdb copy is restricted to in-frame clones and leaves out a portion. The sample contains about 230,000 clones, more than 75% of which appear only once. The data derive from a study of cytomegalovirus exposure and HLA in healthy donors. Study results and caveats: The study labeled 150 or so TCR beta chains cytomegalovirus-associated.

This CDR3 is 18 amino acids long. CDR1 and CDR2 from the germline V gene are SGHVS and FQNEAQ. With 1 base clipped from V and 4 bases from J, the junction kept 12 bases outside the gene matches. The sequenced sample consisted of PBMCs. The chain links TRBV7-8 to TRBJ1-3; TRBD1 aligns across 8 bases. The receptor's source is a girl aged 2 to 10 in good health and CMV-seronegative. This chain's CDR3 is CASSLEVPRQGYGNTIYF. CDR3 nucleotides: TGTGCCAGCAGCTTAGAAGTACCGCGACAGGGGTACGGAAACACCATATATTTT.